The 2 T cell receptor beta chains below all came from one sample that was sequenced in a study of OX40 agonist ivuxolimab in advanced cancers. Method: immunoSEQ multiplex PCR; TCRdb's copy keeps in-frame clones and lacks some. The table shows roughly 67,000 clones, with 84% occurring only once. The material was CD4+ or CD8+ T cells sorted from blood, obtained in a trial of the OX40 agonist ivuxolimab. All receptors derive from an adult with an advanced solid tumor such as melanoma, head and neck, liver or kidney cancer.

The chain is built from TRBV21-1 and TRBJ2-3; the table's D gene call, TRBD2, was not cross checked with the DNA. TRBV21-1 is an annotated pseudogene. CDR3 length: 15 residues. The CDR3: CASSLSSGSTDTQYF. The CDR3 DNA follows: TGTGCCAGCAGCCTTTCTAGCGGTAGCACAGATACGCAGTATTTT.

V and J are TRBV6-6 and TRBJ1-3; TRBD1 aligns across 8 bases. This CDR3 is 16 amino acids long. Per germline, CDR1 MNHNY and CDR2 SVGAGI (reference sequence). V dropped 5 bases and J dropped 0; count of bases not matched to a gene: 6. As DNA, the CDR3 is TGTGCCAGCAGTACCGGACAGGGAATCTCTGGAAACACCATATATTTT. It specifies CASSTGQGISGNTIYF.